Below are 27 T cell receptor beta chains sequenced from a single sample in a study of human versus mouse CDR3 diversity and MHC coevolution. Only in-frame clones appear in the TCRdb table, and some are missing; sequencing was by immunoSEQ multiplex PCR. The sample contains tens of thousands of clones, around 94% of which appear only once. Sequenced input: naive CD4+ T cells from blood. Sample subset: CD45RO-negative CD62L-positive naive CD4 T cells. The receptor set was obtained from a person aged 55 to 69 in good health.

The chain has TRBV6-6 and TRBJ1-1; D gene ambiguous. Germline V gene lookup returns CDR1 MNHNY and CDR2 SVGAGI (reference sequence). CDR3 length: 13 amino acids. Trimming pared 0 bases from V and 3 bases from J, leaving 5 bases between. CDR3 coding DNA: TGTGCCAGCAGTTACTCTCGAGACACTGAAGCTTTCTTT. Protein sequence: CASSYSRDTEAFF.

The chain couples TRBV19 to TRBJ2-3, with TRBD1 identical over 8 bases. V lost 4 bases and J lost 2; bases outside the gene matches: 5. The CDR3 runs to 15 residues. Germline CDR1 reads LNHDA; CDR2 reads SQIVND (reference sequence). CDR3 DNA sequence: TGTGCCAGTAGTAGGCCGGGACAGGTCACAGATACGCAGTATTTT. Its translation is CASSRPGQVTDTQYF.

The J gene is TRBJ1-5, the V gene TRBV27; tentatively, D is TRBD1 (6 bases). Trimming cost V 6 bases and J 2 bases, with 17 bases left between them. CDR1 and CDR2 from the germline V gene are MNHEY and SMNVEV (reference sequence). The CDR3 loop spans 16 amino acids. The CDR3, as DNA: TGTGCCAGCAGCGGGACAAGCACTAAGGGCAATCAGCCCCAGCATTTT. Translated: CASSGTSTKGNQPQHF.

CDR3 residues: CASSHLGELFF. The DNA for the CDR3 is TGTGCCAGCAGCCACCTAGGGGAGCTGTTTTTT. This sequence joins TRBV6-1 and TRBJ2-2; D gene unclear. Germline lookup yields CDR1 MNHNS and CDR2 SASEGT. V was trimmed by 6 bases and J by 8 bases, leaving 7 bases between them. The CDR3 runs to 11 residues.

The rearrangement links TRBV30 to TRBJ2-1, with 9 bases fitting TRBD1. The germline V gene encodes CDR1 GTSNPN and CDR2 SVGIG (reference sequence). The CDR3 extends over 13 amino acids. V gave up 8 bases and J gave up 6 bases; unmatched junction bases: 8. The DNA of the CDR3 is TGTGCCGGCCGGGACAGGGTTACCAATGAGCAGTTCTTC. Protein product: CAGRDRVTNEQFF.

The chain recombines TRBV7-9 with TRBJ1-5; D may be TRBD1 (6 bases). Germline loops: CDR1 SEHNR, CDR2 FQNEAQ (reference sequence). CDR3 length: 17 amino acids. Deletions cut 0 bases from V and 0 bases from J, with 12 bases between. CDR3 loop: CASSLARGGDSNQPQHF. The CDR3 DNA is TGTGCCAGCAGCTTAGCCAGGGGTGGCGATAGCAATCAGCCCCAGCATTTT.

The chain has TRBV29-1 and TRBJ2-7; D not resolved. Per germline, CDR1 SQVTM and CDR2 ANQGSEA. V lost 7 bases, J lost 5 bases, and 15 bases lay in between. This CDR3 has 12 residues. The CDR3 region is CSGESLTNEQYF. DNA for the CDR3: TGCAGCGGTGAGAGTTTAACTAACGAGCAGTACTTC.

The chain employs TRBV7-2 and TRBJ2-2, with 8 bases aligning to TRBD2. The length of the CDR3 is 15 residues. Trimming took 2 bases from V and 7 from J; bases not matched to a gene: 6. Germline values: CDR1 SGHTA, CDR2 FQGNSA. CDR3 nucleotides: TGTGCCAGCAGCTTATCACCGGGACTAGTCGGGGAGCTGTTTTTT. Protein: CASSLSPGLVGELFF. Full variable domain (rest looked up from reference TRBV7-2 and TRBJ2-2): GAGVSQSPSNKVTEKGKDVELRCDPISGHTALYWYRQSLGQGLEFLIYFQGNSAPDKSGLPSDRFSAERTGGSVSTLTIQRTQQEDSAVYLCASSLSPGLVGELFFGEGSRLTVL.

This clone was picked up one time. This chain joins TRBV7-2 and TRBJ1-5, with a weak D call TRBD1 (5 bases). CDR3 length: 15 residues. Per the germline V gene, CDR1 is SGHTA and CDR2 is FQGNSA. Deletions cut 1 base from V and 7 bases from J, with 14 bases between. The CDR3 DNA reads TGTGCCAGCAGCTTAGTACCGGACGGGGGGCAGCCCCAGCATTTT. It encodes CASSLVPDGGQPQHF.

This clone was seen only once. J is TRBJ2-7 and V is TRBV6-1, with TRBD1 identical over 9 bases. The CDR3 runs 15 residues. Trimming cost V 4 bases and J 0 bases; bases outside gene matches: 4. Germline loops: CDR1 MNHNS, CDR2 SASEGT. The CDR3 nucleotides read TGTGCCAGCAGTGTACAGGGGGCCAACTCCTACGAGCAGTACTTC. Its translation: CASSVQGANSYEQYF.

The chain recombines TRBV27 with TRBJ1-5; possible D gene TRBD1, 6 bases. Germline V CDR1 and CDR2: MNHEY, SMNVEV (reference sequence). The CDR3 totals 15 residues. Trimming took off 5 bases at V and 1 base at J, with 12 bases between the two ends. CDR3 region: CASSPNGQSNQPQHF. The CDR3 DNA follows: TGTGCCAGCAGTCCGAACGGACAGAGCAATCAGCCCCAGCATTTT.

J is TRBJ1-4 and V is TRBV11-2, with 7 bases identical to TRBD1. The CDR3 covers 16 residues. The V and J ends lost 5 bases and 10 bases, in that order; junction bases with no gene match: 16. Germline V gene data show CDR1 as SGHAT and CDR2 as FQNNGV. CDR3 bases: TGTGCCAGCAGCCAACCTCGACAGGGAGGCGTTCGAAAACTGTTTTTT. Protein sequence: CASSQPRQGGVRKLFF.

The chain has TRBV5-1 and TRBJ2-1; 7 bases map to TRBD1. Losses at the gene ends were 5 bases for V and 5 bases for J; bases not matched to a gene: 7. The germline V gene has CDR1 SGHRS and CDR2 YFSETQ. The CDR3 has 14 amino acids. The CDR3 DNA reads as TGCGCCAGCAGAGATGGGACAGTGAACAATGAGCAGTTCTTC. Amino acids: CASRDGTVNNEQFF.

CDR3 bases: TGTGCCAGCAGCTCACAGGGGGCGCGGGGCTACACCTTC. It specifies CASSSQGARGYTF. The chain joins TRBV7-2 to TRBJ1-2, with 9 bases aligning to TRBD1. The CDR3 is made up of 13 amino acids. Looked up from germline, CDR1 is SGHTA and CDR2 is FQGNSA. The trim removed 4 bases at V and 8 bases at J, leaving 5 bases unmatched.

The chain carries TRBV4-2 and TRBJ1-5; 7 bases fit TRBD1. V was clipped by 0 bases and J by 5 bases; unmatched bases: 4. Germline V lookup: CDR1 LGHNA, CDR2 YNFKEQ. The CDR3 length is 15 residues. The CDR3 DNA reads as TGTGCCAGCAGCCAAGAAACAGGGGCGGATCAGCCCCAGCATTTT. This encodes CASSQETGADQPQHF.

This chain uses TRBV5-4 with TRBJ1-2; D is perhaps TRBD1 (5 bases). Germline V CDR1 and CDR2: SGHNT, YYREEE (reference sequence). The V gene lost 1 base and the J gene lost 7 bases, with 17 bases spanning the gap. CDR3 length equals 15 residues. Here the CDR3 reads CASSLSDSPGGGYTF. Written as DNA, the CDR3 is TGTGCCAGCAGCTTGAGCGACAGCCCCGGCGGTGGCTACACCTTC. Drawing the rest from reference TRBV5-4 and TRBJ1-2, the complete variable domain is ETGVTQSPTHLIKTRGQQVTLRCSSQSGHNTVSWYQQALGQGPQFIFQYYREEENGRGNFPPRFSGLQFPNYSSELNVNALELDDSALYLCASSLSDSPGGGYTFGSGTRLTVV.

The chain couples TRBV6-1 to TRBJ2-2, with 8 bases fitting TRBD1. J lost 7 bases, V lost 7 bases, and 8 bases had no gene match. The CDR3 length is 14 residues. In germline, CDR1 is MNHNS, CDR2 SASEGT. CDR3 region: CASMEGQVNGELFF. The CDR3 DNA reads TGTGCCAGCATGGAGGGACAGGTCAACGGGGAGCTGTTTTTT.

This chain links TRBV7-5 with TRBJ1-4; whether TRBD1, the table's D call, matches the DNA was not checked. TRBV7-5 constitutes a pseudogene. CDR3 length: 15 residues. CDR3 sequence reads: CVRRTPVGQNEKLFF. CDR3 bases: TGTGTCAGAAGGACCCCCGTAGGACAGAATGAAAAACTGTTTTTT.

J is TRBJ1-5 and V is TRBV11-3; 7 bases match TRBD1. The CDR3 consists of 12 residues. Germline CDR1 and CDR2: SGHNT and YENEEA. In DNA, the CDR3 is TGTGCGAGGGGGCCGAACAATCAGCCCCAGCATTTT. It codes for CARGPNNQPQHF.

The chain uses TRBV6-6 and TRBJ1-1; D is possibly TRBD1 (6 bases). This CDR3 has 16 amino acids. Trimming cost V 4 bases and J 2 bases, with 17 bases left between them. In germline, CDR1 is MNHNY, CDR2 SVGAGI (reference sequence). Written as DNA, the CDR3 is TGTGCCAGCAGTTCCTACAGGGTTTCGGGTAACACTGAAGCTTTCTTT. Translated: CASSSYRVSGNTEAFF.

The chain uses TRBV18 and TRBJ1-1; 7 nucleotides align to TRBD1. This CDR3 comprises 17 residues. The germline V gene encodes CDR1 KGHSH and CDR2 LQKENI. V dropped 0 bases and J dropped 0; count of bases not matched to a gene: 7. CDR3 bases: TGTGCCAGCTCACCACCCGTCGGAGGGGGCATGAACACTGAAGCTTTCTTT. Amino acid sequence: CASSPPVGGGMNTEAFF. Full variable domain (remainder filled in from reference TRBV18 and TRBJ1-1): NAGVMQNPRHLVRRRGQEARLRCSPMKGHSHVYWYRQLPEEGLKFMVYLQKENIIDESGMPKERFSAEFPKEGPSILRIQQVVRGDSAAYFCASSPPVGGGMNTEAFFGQGTRLTVV.

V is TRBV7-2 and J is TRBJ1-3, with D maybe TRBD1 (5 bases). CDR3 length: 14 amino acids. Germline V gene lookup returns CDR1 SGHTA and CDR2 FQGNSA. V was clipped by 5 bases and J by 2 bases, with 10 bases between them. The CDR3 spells CASSNRQTGNTIYF. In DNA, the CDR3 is TGTGCCAGCAGCAACAGACAGACTGGAAACACCATATATTTT.

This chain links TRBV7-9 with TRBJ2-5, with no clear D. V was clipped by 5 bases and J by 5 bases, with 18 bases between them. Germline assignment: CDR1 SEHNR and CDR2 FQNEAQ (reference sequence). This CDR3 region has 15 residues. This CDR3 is CASSATKAPQETQYF. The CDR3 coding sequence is TGTGCCAGCAGCGCGACAAAGGCCCCACAGGAGACCCAGTACTTC.

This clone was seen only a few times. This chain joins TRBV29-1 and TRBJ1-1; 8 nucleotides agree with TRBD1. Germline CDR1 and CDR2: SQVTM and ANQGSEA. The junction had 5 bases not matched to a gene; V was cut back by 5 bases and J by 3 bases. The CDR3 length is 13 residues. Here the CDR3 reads CSVLPQGDTEAFF. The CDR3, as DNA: TGCAGCGTTCTCCCACAGGGGGACACTGAAGCTTTCTTT.

As DNA, the CDR3 is TGTGCCAGCAGCTTTGGAGTTAGCACAGATACGCAGTATTTT. Protein: CASSFGVSTDTQYF. This chain links TRBV7-2 with TRBJ2-3; D unresolved. The CDR3 extends over 14 amino acids. V was pared by 3 bases and J by 0 bases, with 7 bases between. CDR1 and CDR2 (germline): SGHTA, FQGNSA.

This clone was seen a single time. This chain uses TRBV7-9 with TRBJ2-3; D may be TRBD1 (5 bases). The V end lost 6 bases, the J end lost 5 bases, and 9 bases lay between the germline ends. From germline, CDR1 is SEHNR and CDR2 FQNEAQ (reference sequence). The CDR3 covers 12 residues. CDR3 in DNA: TGTGCCAGCAGTCCCCAGGGAGATACGCAGTATTTT. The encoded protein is CASSPQGDTQYF. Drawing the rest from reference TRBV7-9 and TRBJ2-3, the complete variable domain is DTGVSQNPRHKITKRGQNVTFRCDPISEHNRLYWYRQTLGQGPEFLTYFQNEAQLEKSRLLSDRFSAERPKGSFSTLEIQRTEQGDSAMYLCASSPQGDTQYFGPGTRLTVL.

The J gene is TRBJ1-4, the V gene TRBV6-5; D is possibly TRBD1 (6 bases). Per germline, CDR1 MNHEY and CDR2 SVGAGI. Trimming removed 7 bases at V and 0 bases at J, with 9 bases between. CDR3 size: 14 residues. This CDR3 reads CASKRTATNEKLFF. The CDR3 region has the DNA TGTGCCAGCAAGAGGACAGCAACTAATGAAAAACTGTTTTTT.